This TCR beta chain was recovered during a study of regulatory T cells in long-lasting Graves disease. General study results and limits: Persistent disease preferred TRBV28, TRBJ1-2 and TRBJ2-5; new disease, TRBV20-1 and TRBJ2-1. Possibly, accuracy suffered from the small sample size. The TCR repertoire of persistent Graves' patients was less diverse than that of newly diagnosed ones.

CDR3 regions were amplified by Arm-PCR using iRepertoire HTBI primers to build TCR beta libraries. TCRdb itself ran the multiplex PCR reads through MiXCR, one entry per CDR3 protein. The sample lists 600,000 to 650,000 distinct CDR3 sequences, roughly 15% occurring once. Notes on this clonotype: Its matching antigen is unknown.

Time point denoted: newly diagnosed GD, antithyroid drugs for less than 3 months. From RNA extracted from PBMCs, the TCR library was made. This CDR3 is 15 amino acids long. Trimming at V came to 5 bases and at J to 3 bases, leaving 5 bases not matched to a gene. Germline CDR1 reads SGHTA; CDR2 reads FQGNSA. This sample was also put to use in a study of T cells in Graves' hyperthyroidism and ophthalmopathy. That paper adds: Hyperthyroidism of Graves' type that showed no ophthalmopathy progression within 18 months was stable.

The chain joins TRBV7-2 to TRBJ2-3, with TRBD2 matching 10 bases. The sequence derives from a woman under 40 with Graves disease. The sequencing here drew on peripheral blood mononuclear cells (PBMCs), taken at new diagnosis, from a patient treated with antithyroid drugs. The CDR3 spells CASSLTSGITDTQYF. The CDR3 DNA sequence: TGTGCCAGCAGCCTAACTAGCGGGATTACAGATACGCAGTATTTT.